This T cell receptor (beta chain) was profiled in a study of blood T cell repertoires in COVID-19. Study information: The United States, Italy and Spain supplied acute and convalescent COVID-19 samples.

Assay: immunoSEQ multiplex PCR; the TCRdb copy retains only in-frame clones and omits some. The table lists 28,000 or so clones, nearly 90% of them singletons. V gave up 5 bases and J gave up 5 bases, with 12 bases separating them. This CDR3 has 13 residues. CDR1 and CDR2 (germline): SEHNR, FQNEAQ (reference sequence). Seattle patients were enrolled while actively infected and followed longitudinally. The sequencing sample was made of peripheral blood. The TCR originated in a man in his 60s with COVID-19, enrolled during active disease. The chain has TRBV7-9 and TRBJ2-5, with D hard to call. The CDR3 DNA is TGTGCCAGCAGCCCATTGGCGGCGGAGACCCAGTACTTC. Its protein is CASSPLAAETQYF.